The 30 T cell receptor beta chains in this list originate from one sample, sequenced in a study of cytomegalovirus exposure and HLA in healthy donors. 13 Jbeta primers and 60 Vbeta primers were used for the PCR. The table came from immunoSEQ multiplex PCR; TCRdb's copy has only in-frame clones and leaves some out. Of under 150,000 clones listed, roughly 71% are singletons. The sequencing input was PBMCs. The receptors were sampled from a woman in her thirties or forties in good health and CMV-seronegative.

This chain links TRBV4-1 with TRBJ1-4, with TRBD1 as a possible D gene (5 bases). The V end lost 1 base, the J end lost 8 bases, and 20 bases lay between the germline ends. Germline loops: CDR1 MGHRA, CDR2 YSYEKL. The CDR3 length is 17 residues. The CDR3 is CASSQGVLPGLREKLFF. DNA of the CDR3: TGCGCCAGCAGCCAAGGGGTTTTACCGGGACTGAGGGAAAAACTGTTTTTT.

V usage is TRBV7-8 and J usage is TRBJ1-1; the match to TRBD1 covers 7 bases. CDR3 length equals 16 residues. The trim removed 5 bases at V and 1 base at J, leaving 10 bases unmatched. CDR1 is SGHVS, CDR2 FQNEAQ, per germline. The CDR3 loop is CASSLRDSGWNTEAFF. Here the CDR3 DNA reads TGTGCCAGCAGCCTTCGGGACAGCGGGTGGAACACTGAAGCTTTCTTT.

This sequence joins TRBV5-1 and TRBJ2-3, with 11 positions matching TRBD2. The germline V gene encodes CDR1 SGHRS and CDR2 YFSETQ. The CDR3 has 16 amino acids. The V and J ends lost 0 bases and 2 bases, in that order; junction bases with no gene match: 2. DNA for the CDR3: TGCGCCAGCAGCTTGGCTAGCGGGGGGTACACAGATACGCAGTATTTT. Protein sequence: CASSLASGGYTDTQYF.

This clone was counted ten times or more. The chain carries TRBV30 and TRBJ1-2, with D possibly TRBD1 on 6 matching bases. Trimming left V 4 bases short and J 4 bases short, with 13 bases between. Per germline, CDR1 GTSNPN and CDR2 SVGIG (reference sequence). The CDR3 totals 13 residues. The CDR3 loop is CAWKRGGLYGYTF. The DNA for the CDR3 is TGTGCCTGGAAAAGGGGGGGCCTCTATGGCTACACCTTC.

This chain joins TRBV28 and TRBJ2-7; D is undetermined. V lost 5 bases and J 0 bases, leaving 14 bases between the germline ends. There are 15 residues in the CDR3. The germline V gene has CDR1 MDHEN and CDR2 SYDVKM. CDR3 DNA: TGTGCCAGCAGTACGTTGGTCACTAACTCCTACGAGCAGTACTTC. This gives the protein CASSTLVTNSYEQYF.

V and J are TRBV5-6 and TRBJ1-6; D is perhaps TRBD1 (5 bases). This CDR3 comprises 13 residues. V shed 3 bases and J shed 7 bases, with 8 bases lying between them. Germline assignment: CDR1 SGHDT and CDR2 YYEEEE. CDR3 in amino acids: CASSSRANSPLHF. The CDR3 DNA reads TGTGCCAGCAGCTCCAGGGCGAATTCACCCCTCCACTTT.

CDR3 sequence (DNA): TGTGCCAGTAGTATGCAGGGGTGGAACTATGGCTACACCTTC. Its protein is CASSMQGWNYGYTF. This rearrangement joins TRBV19 to TRBJ1-2; TRBD1 is a possible D gene (6 bases). Germline CDR1 LNHDA, CDR2 SQIVND (reference sequence). This CDR3 contains 14 residues. V dropped 3 bases and J dropped 2 bases, with 10 bases sitting between them.

CDR3 loop: CASSYSWAGNQPQHF. CDR3 DNA: TGTGCCAGCAGTTACTCGTGGGCAGGCAATCAGCCCCAGCATTTT. This chain connects TRBV6-5 to TRBJ1-5; the D is unclear. CDR3 length equals 15 residues. V was shortened by 0 bases and J by 2 bases, with 8 bases between the two germline ends. The V gene's germline CDR1 is MNHEY and CDR2 SVGAGI.

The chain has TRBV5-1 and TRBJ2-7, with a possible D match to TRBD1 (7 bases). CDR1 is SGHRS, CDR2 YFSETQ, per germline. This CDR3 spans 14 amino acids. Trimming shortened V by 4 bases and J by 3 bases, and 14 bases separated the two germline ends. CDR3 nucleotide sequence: TGCGCCAGCAGCACGGCGGGACAGTACTACGAGCAGTACTTC. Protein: CASSTAGQYYEQYF.

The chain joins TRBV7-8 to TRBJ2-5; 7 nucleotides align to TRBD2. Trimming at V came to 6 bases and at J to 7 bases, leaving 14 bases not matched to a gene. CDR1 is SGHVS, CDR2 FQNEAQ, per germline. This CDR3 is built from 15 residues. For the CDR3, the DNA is TGTGCCAGCAGTCCCGACTCTCTTGGCGGGGGGACCCAGTACTTC. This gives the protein CASSPDSLGGGTQYF.

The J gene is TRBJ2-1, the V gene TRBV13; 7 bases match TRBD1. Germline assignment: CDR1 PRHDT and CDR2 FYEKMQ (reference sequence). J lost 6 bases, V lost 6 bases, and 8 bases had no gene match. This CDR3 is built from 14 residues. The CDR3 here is CASSRQGVLNEQFF. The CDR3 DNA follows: TGTGCCAGCAGTCGACAGGGTGTGCTCAATGAGCAGTTCTTC.

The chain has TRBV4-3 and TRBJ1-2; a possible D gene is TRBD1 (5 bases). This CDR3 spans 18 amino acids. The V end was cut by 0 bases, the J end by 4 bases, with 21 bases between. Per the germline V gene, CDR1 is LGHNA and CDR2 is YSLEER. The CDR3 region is CASSQESPGSWGGYGYTF. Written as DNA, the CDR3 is TGCGCCAGCAGCCAAGAATCCCCGGGCTCATGGGGCGGCTATGGCTACACCTTC.

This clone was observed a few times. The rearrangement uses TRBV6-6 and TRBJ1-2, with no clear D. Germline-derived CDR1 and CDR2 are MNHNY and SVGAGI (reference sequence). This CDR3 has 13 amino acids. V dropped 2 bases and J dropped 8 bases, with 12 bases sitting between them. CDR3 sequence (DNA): TGTGCCAGCAGTTACGTCTCAAATCGGGGCTACACCTTC. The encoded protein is CASSYVSNRGYTF.

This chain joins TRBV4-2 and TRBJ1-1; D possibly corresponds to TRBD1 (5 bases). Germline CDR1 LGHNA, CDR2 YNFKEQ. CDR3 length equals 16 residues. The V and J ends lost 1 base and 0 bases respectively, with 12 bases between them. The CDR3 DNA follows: TGTGCCAGCAGCCAAGGGTCGCGGGGCATGAACACTGAAGCTTTCTTT. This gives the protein CASSQGSRGMNTEAFF.

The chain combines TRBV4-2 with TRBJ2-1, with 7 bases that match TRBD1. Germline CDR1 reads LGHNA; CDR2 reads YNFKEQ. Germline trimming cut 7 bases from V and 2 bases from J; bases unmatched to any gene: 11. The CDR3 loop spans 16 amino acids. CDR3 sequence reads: CASKHRQGPPYNEQFF. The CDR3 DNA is TGTGCCAGCAAGCACCGACAGGGCCCTCCCTACAATGAGCAGTTCTTC.

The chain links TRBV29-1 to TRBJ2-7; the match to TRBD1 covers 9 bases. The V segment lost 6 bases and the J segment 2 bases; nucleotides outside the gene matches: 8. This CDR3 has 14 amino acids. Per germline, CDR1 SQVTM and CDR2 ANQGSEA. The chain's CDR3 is CSVSGTGNPYEQYF. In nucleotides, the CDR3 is TGCAGCGTATCCGGGACAGGGAATCCCTACGAGCAGTACTTC.

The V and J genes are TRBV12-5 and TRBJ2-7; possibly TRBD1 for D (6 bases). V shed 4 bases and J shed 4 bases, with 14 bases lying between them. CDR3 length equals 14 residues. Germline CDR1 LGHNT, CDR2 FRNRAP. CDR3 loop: CASGWGPGAYEQYF. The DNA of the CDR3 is TGTGCTAGTGGTTGGGGGCCAGGGGCTTACGAGCAGTACTTC.

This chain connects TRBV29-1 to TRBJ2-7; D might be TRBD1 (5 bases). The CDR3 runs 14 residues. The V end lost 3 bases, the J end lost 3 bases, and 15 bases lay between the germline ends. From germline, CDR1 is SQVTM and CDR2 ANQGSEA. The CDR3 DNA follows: TGCAGCGTTGAGTTGGCAGGGAATAACTACGAGCAGTACTTC. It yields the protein CSVELAGNNYEQYF.

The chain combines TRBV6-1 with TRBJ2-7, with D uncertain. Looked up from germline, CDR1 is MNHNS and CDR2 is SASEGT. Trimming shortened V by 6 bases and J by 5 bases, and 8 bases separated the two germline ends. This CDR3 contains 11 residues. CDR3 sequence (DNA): TGTGCCAGCAGCTCCCTCCACGAGCAGTACTTC. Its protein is CASSSLHEQYF.

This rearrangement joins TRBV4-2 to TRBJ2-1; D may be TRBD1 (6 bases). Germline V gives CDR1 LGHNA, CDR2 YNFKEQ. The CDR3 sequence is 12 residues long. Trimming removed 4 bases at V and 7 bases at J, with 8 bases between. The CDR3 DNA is TGTGCCAGCAGCCCAGGGGAGAATGAGCAGTTCTTC. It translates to CASSPGENEQFF.

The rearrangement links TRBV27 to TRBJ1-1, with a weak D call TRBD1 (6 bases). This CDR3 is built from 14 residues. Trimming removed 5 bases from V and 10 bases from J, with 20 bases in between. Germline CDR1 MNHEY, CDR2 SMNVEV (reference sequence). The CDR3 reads CASSQGQRTLTAFF. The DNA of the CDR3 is TGTGCCAGCAGTCAAGGACAGCGAACACTGACAGCTTTCTTT.

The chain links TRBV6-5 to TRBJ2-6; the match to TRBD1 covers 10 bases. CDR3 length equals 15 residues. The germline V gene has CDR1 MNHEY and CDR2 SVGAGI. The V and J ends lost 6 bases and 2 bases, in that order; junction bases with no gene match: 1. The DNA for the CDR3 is TGTGCCAGCAGAGGACAGGGGGCTGGGGCCAACGTCCTGACTTTC. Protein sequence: CASRGQGAGANVLTF.

This CDR3 reads CASSLVDFLETQYF. CDR3 coding DNA: TGCGCCAGCAGCTTGGTTGACTTTTTGGAGACCCAGTACTTC. The chain recombines TRBV5-1 with TRBJ2-5, with D unclear. CDR1 is SGHRS and CDR2 is YFSETQ in the germline V gene. The CDR3 covers 14 residues. Trimming cost V 0 bases and J 5 bases, with 11 bases left between them.

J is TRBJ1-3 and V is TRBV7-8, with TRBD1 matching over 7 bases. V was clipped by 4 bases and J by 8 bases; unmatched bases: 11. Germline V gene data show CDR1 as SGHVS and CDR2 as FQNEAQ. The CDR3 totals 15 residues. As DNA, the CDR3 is TGTGCCAGCAGCTCTCGGACAGGTCAAGTTGACACCATATATTTT. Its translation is CASSSRTGQVDTIYF.

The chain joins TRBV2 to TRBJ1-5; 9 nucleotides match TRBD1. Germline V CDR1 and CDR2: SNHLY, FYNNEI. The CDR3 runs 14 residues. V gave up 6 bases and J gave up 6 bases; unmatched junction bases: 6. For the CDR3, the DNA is TGTGCCAGCAGCGCTACAGGGGGCCCTCAGCCCCAGCATTTT. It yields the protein CASSATGGPQPQHF.

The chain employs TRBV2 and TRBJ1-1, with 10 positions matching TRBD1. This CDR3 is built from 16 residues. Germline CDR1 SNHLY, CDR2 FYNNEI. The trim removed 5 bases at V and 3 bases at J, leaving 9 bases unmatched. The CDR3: CASSSGTGVWDTEAFF. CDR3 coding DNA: TGTGCCAGCAGTTCCGGGACAGGGGTGTGGGACACTGAAGCTTTCTTT.

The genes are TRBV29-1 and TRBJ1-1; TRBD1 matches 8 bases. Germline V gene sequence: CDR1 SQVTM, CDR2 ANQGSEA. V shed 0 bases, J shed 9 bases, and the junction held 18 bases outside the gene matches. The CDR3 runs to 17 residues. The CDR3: CSVEDRQGALPRWKAFF. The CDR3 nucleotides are TGCAGCGTTGAAGACCGGCAGGGGGCGCTTCCGAGATGGAAAGCTTTCTTT.

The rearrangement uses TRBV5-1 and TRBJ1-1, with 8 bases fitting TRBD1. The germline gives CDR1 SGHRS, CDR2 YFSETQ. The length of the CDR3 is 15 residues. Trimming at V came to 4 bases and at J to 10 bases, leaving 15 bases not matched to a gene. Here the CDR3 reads CASSTGQGETMGAFF. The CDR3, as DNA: TGCGCCAGCAGCACTGGACAGGGAGAAACGATGGGAGCTTTCTTT.

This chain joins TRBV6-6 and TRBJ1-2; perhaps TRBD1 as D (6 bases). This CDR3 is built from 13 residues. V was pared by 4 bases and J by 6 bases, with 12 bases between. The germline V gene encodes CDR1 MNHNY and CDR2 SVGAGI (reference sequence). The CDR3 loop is CASSSTGKDGYTF. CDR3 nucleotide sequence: TGTGCCAGCAGTTCTACAGGGAAGGATGGCTACACCTTC.

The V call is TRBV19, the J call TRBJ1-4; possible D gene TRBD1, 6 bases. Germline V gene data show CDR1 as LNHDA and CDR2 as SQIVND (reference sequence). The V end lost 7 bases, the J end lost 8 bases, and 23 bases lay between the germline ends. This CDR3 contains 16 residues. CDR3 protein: CASKATGTSTGEKLFF. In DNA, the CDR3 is TGTGCCAGTAAAGCGACAGGAACCTCCACGGGCGAAAAACTGTTTTTT.